Each of the 26 T cell receptor beta chains below was sequenced from the same sample in a study of cytomegalovirus exposure and HLA in healthy donors. The PCR contained 60 Vbeta and 13 Jbeta primers. The protocol was immunoSEQ multiplex PCR, while the TCRdb copy is restricted to in-frame clones and leaves out a portion. Here the sample spans more than 130,000 clones, about 78% being singletons. Specimen: PBMCs. The receptor set was obtained from a man aged 35 to 55 in good health and CMV-seropositive.

The chain is built from TRBV27 and TRBJ2-2, with D maybe TRBD2 (5 bases). Trimming removed 4 bases from V and 11 bases from J, with 14 bases in between. The CDR3 contains 13 residues. Germline CDR1 MNHEY, CDR2 SMNVEV (reference sequence). The CDR3 is CASSWRSGIELFF. CDR3 bases: TGTGCCAGCAGTTGGAGATCCGGGATAGAGCTGTTTTTT.

The gene calls are TRBV29-1 and TRBJ2-4, with 8 bases matching TRBD1. Germline V CDR1 and CDR2: SQVTM, ANQGSEA. The CDR3 runs to 15 residues. J lost 10 bases, V lost 0 bases, and 11 bases had no gene match. The CDR3 spells CSVEDRTGNLGIQYF. CDR3 DNA: TGCAGCGTTGAAGATCGGACAGGGAACCTAGGGATTCAGTACTTC.

This clone is a singleton in its sample. The chain joins TRBV19 to TRBJ2-7; TRBD2 agrees at 9 bases. Looked up from germline, CDR1 is LNHDA and CDR2 is SQIVND (reference sequence). V lost 3 bases and J lost 6; bases outside the gene matches: 3. This CDR3 has 13 residues. The CDR3 spells CASSMETSGEQYF. DNA for the CDR3: TGTGCCAGTAGTATGGAGACTAGCGGCGAGCAGTACTTC.

The rearrangement joins TRBV6-5 to TRBJ2-3; 8 nucleotides agree with TRBD1. V dropped 5 bases and J dropped 3; count of bases not matched to a gene: 4. Germline V gene data show CDR1 as MNHEY and CDR2 as SVGAGI. This CDR3 region has 14 residues. In DNA form, the CDR3 reads TGTGCCAGCAGTGGACAGGGTAAAACAGATACGCAGTATTTT. Translating it yields CASSGQGKTDTQYF.

In this sample, this clone turned up a few times. The chain joins TRBV5-1 to TRBJ2-7; tentatively, D is TRBD1 (6 bases). Between the trimmed V and J ends, which lost 4 bases and 3 bases, there was a span of 8 bases. CDR1 and CDR2 from the germline V gene are SGHRS and YFSETQ. This CDR3 has 12 residues. This CDR3 reads CASSGQNYEQYF. CDR3 nucleotides: TGCGCCAGCAGCGGACAGAACTACGAGCAGTACTTC.

The V gene is TRBV18, the J gene TRBJ2-5, with TRBD2 as a possible D gene (5 bases). CDR1 is KGHSH, CDR2 LQKENI, per germline. Trimming cost V 6 bases and J 4 bases, with 18 bases left between them. The CDR3 contains 15 residues. Written as DNA, the CDR3 is TGTGCCAGCTCGCCTCGGACCCTGGCGGGAGAGACCCAGTACTTC. It translates to CASSPRTLAGETQYF.

The gene calls are TRBV5-6 and TRBJ2-1; possibly TRBD2 for D (5 bases). Trimming removed 2 bases from V and 0 bases from J, with 9 bases in between. CDR1 SGHDT and CDR2 YYEEEE come from the germline V gene. This CDR3 is built from 15 residues. The DNA for the CDR3 is TGTGCCAGCAGCTTTCTAGGGAGCTCCTACAATGAGCAGTTCTTC. Translated: CASSFLGSSYNEQFF.

The gene calls are TRBV7-9 and TRBJ2-5; 12 nucleotides align to TRBD2. This CDR3 contains 16 residues. The V segment lost 4 bases and the J segment 4 bases; nucleotides outside the gene matches: 7. Germline V gene lookup returns CDR1 SEHNR and CDR2 FQNEAQ (reference sequence). The CDR3 DNA sequence: TGTGCCAGCAGCTACCGACCGACTAGCGGGAGAGAGACCCAGTACTTC. Translated, it gives CASSYRPTSGRETQYF.

This chain connects TRBV11-1 to TRBJ1-6; 8 positions agree with TRBD1. This CDR3 is built from 14 residues. After removal of 4 bases from V and 9 bases from J, the junction contained 5 bases not matched to a gene. The germline V gene has CDR1 SGHAT and CDR2 FQDESV (reference sequence). The CDR3 loop reads CASSSGQGGSPLHF. As DNA, the CDR3 is TGTGCCAGCAGCTCCGGACAGGGTGGTTCACCCCTCCACTTT. The full variable domain, completed using reference TRBV11-1 and TRBJ1-6, is EAEVAQSPRYKITEKSQAVAFWCDPISGHATLYWYRQILGQGPELLVQFQDESVVDDSQLPKDRFSAERLKGVDSTLKIQPAELGDSAMYLCASSSGQGGSPLHFGNGTRLTVT.

The chain combines TRBV30 with TRBJ2-1, with 7 bases identical to TRBD2. CDR3 length: 17 amino acids. In germline, CDR1 is GTSNPN, CDR2 SVGIG (reference sequence). Germline trimming cut 0 bases from V and 1 base from J; bases unmatched to any gene: 9. CDR3 residues: CAWSVLQRGGSYNEQFF. The CDR3 DNA follows: TGTGCCTGGAGTGTACTTCAACGGGGAGGGTCCTACAATGAGCAGTTCTTC.

J is TRBJ2-3 and V is TRBV19; 10 bases align to TRBD2. The CDR3 loop spans 16 amino acids. V lost 3 bases, J lost 5 bases, and 8 bases stayed unmatched. Per the germline V gene, CDR1 is LNHDA and CDR2 is SQIVND (reference sequence). CDR3 bases: TGTGCCAGTAGTATCCACGGGACTAGCGCGGGAGATACGCAGTATTTT. This encodes CASSIHGTSAGDTQYF.

The rearrangement uses TRBV29-1 and TRBJ1-3, with D perhaps matching TRBD1 (5 bases). CDR1 and CDR2 (germline): SQVTM, ANQGSEA. V lost 7 bases to trimming and J lost 3 bases, with 10 bases between them. The CDR3 has 12 amino acids. Written as DNA, the CDR3 is TGCAGCGCTTGGGGCAATGGAAACACCATATATTTT. Encoded protein: CSAWGNGNTIYF.

V usage is TRBV5-1 and J usage is TRBJ1-4; D is uncertain. The germline CDR1 and CDR2 sequences are SGHRS and YFSETQ. Trimming cost V 4 bases and J 8 bases, with 15 bases left between them. CDR3 length: 14 residues. CDR3 sequence: CASSLDLGQEKLFF. DNA for the CDR3: TGCGCCAGCAGCCTGGACCTAGGTCAGGAAAAACTGTTTTTT.

The V call is TRBV9, the J call TRBJ2-1, with a tentative D call TRBD1 (9 bases). Between the trimmed V and J ends, which lost 2 bases and 7 bases, there was a span of 16 bases. Germline CDR1 is SGDLS and CDR2 is YYNGEE. This CDR3 region has 15 residues. The CDR3 loop is CASSVGQGTRNEQFF. CDR3 DNA: TGTGCCAGCAGCGTCGGACAGGGGACTAGGAATGAGCAGTTCTTC.

The chain combines TRBV27 with TRBJ2-1, with 11 bases identical to TRBD2. Trimming took 4 bases from V and 10 from J; bases not matched to a gene: 6. The CDR3 sequence is 14 residues long. CDR1 MNHEY and CDR2 SMNVEV come from the germline V gene (reference sequence). In DNA form, the CDR3 reads TGTGCCAGCAGTTGGCAGGGACTAGCGGACGAGCAGTTCTTC. This codes for CASSWQGLADEQFF.

The chain employs TRBV5-6 and TRBJ1-3; 7 bases match TRBD1. V lost 3 bases and J lost 2; bases outside the gene matches: 8. This CDR3 contains 16 residues. Per germline, CDR1 SGHDT and CDR2 YYEEEE. The CDR3 sequence: CASSSTQGQTGNTIYF. The CDR3 DNA sequence: TGTGCCAGCAGCTCGACACAGGGGCAAACTGGAAACACCATATATTTT.

The V call is TRBV7-2, the J call TRBJ2-7; TRBD2 aligns across 14 bases. Germline CDR1 SGHTA, CDR2 FQGNSA. There are 17 residues in the CDR3. The V and J ends lost 4 bases and 5 bases, in that order; junction bases with no gene match: 10. The CDR3 sequence: CASSSRLAGGPMNEQYF. The CDR3 coding sequence is TGTGCCAGCAGCTCCCGACTAGCGGGAGGGCCTATGAACGAGCAGTACTTC.

The chain has TRBV5-1 and TRBJ1-1; TRBD1 might be the D (5 bases). V was cut by 0 bases and J by 6 bases, with 12 bases left in between. From germline, CDR1 is SGHRS and CDR2 YFSETQ. The CDR3 totals 14 residues. The CDR3 DNA follows: TGCGCCAGCAGCTTGGATGGGGGAGGCGCTGAAGCTTTCTTT. It yields the protein CASSLDGGGAEAFF.

The CDR3 sequence is CASSPTTAYEQYF. For the CDR3, the DNA is TGTGCCAGCTCACCGACGACAGCCTACGAGCAGTACTTC. The chain employs TRBV18 and TRBJ2-7; possibly TRBD1 for D (5 bases). The germline CDR1 and CDR2 sequences are KGHSH and LQKENI. The CDR3 loop spans 13 amino acids. V lost 3 bases, J lost 2 bases, and 8 bases lay in between. Filled out from reference TRBV18 and TRBJ2-7, the complete variable domain reads NAGVMQNPRHLVRRRGQEARLRCSPMKGHSHVYWYRQLPEEGLKFMVYLQKENIIDESGMPKERFSAEFPKEGPSILRIQQVVRGDSAAYFCASSPTTAYEQYFGPGTRLTVT.

V and J are TRBV19 and TRBJ2-7, with D perhaps TRBD2 (6 bases). The ends were cut back, 7 bases at V and 5 bases at J, with 18 bases in the middle. Germline loops: CDR1 LNHDA, CDR2 SQIVND (reference sequence). This CDR3 has 14 residues. In nucleotides, the CDR3 is TGTGCCAGTACCCCCCGGGCTAGCGACAACGAGCAGTACTTC. It encodes CASTPRASDNEQYF.

The chain has TRBV7-9 and TRBJ2-1; 7 bases agree with TRBD1. In germline, CDR1 is SEHNR, CDR2 FQNEAQ (reference sequence). The junction had 10 bases not matched to a gene; V was cut back by 2 bases and J by 0 bases. The CDR3 length is 18 residues. The CDR3 DNA is TGTGCCAGCAGCTTACAGACAAGGACAGGAAGCTCCTACAATGAGCAGTTCTTC. It specifies CASSLQTRTGSSYNEQFF.

The rearrangement uses TRBV6-5 and TRBJ1-1; D ambiguous. CDR1 MNHEY and CDR2 SVGAGI come from the germline V gene. Deletions cut 3 bases from V and 0 bases from J, with 11 bases between. The CDR3 length is 15 residues. CDR3 sequence (DNA): TGTGCCAGCAGTTATCTTAACAACATGAACACTGAAGCTTTCTTT. The encoded protein is CASSYLNNMNTEAFF.

This clone was observed once. This chain uses TRBV7-9 with TRBJ2-7, with D possibly matching TRBD1 (6 bases). From germline, CDR1 is SEHNR and CDR2 FQNEAQ (reference sequence). V lost 8 bases to trimming and J lost 2 bases, with 13 bases between them. The CDR3 extends over 13 amino acids. The CDR3 DNA sequence: TGTGCCAGCGGCCCCGGACAGACCTACGAGCAGTACTTC. Its translation is CASGPGQTYEQYF.

V and J are TRBV14 and TRBJ2-1; TRBD2 agrees at 9 bases. V shed 4 bases and J 6 bases; nucleotides not matched to a gene: 7. CDR1 and CDR2 from the germline V gene are SGHDN and FVKESK. CDR3 length: 15 amino acids. In DNA form, the CDR3 reads TGTGCCAGCAGCCCCGCCGGGACTAGCAGCAATGAGCAGTTCTTC. It yields the protein CASSPAGTSSNEQFF.

This rearrangement joins TRBV27 to TRBJ2-1, with a tentative D call TRBD2 (7 bases). The CDR3 loop spans 15 amino acids. Trimming pared 5 bases from V and 6 bases from J, leaving 17 bases between. Germline V lookup: CDR1 MNHEY, CDR2 SMNVEV (reference sequence). CDR3: CASSRGGSKFNEQFF. The CDR3 region has the DNA TGTGCCAGCAGTAGGGGGGGAAGTAAGTTCAATGAGCAGTTCTTC.

This sequence joins TRBV5-4 and TRBJ1-4; 7 bases align to TRBD1. The CDR3 covers 15 residues. Germline trimming cut 4 bases from V and 4 bases from J; bases unmatched to any gene: 7. Germline CDR1 is SGHNT and CDR2 is YYREEE (reference sequence). The CDR3 nucleotides read TGTGCCAGCAGCCCTGGGACAGTTGGTAATGAAAAACTGTTTTTT. Its translation is CASSPGTVGNEKLFF.